The 5 T cell receptor beta chains in this list originate from one sample, sequenced in a study of CD8 T cells in Susac syndrome. Reverse transcription of about 0.45 to 1 ug RNA was performed with random hexamers. TCRdb re-derived calls from the immunoSEQ multiplex PCR reads in MiXCR, one entry per CDR3 protein. The sample holds roughly 220,000 distinct CDR3 sequences, less than 95% seen once. The specimen sequenced was CD4+ T cells from PBMCs. The origin of the receptors is a human donor with Susac syndrome.

The CDR3 region has the DNA TGTGCCAGCAGCCGTGGGGCCGTGGGGAATGAGCAGTTCTTC. Protein product: CASSRGAVGNEQFF. This sequence joins TRBV6-2 or TRBV6-3 and TRBJ2-1, with D possibly being TRBD1 (5 bases). The ends were cut back, 6 bases at V and 7 bases at J, with 16 bases in the middle. The germline V gene encodes CDR1 MNHEY and CDR2 SVGEGT. CDR3 length: 14 amino acids.

This chain joins TRBV9 and TRBJ1-2; D ambiguous. Germline values: CDR1 SGDLS, CDR2 YYNGEE. This CDR3 has 15 residues. V was clipped by 0 bases and J by 2 bases, with 11 bases between them. CDR3 coding DNA: TGTGCCAGCAGCGTAGTAGGACTGGAAAACTATGGCTACACCTTC. This sequence encodes CASSVVGLENYGYTF.

The V gene is TRBV5-1, the J gene TRBJ2-3; 7 nucleotides line up with TRBD2. This CDR3 is built from 14 residues. J gave up 5 bases and V 4 bases, and 7 bases lay outside the gene matches. The germline V gene encodes CDR1 SGHRS and CDR2 YFSETQ. The CDR3 spells CASSPGLVQDTQYF. The CDR3 nucleotides read TGCGCCAGCAGCCCTGGACTAGTGCAAGATACGCAGTATTTT.

The chain links TRBV6-2 or TRBV6-3 to TRBJ1-1, with 8 nucleotides matching TRBD1. V lost 8 bases to trimming and J lost 0 bases; unmatched junction nucleotides: 5. The CDR3 consists of 14 residues. From germline, CDR1 is MNHEY and CDR2 SVGEGT. CDR3 sequence reads: CASRRDRMNTEAFF. DNA of the CDR3: TGTGCCAGCCGCCGGGACAGGATGAACACTGAAGCTTTCTTT.

This chain links TRBV5-1 with TRBJ1-1, with D possibly being TRBD1 (5 bases). Germline V CDR1 and CDR2: SGHRS, YFSETQ. The V end was cut by 0 bases, the J end by 0 bases, with 15 bases between. This CDR3 is 17 amino acids long. CDR3 nucleotides: TGCGCCAGCAGCTTGGTGGGGGGGTTCCCCATGAACACTGAAGCTTTCTTT. Protein sequence: CASSLVGGFPMNTEAFF.